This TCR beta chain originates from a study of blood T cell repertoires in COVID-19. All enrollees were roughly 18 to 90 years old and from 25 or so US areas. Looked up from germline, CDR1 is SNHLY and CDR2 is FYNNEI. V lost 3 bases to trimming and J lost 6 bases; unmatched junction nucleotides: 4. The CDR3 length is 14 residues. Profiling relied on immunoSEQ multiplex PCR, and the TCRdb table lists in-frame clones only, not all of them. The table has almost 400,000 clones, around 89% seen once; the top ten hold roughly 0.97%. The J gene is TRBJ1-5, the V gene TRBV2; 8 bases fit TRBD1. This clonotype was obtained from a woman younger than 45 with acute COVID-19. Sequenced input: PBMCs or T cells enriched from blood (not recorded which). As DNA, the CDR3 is TGTGCCAGCAGTGACAGGGGGCCTCTTCAGCCCCAGCATTTT. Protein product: CASSDRGPLQPQHF.